This entry concerns a single T cell receptor beta chain. The data were obtained in a study of blood T cell repertoires in COVID-19. TCRdb's table, derived via immunoSEQ multiplex PCR, lists solely in-frame clones and lacks some. This table has about 300,000 clones, approximately 87% appearing once. Trimming removed 4 bases from V and 5 bases from J, with 15 bases in between. The CDR3 totals 15 residues. Germline V CDR1 and CDR2: SGDLS, YYNGEE. The chain is built from TRBV9 and TRBJ2-2, with D possibly TRBD2 on 6 matching bases. The sequenced sample consisted of peripheral blood. The receptor was derived from a middle-aged woman who had recovered from COVID-19. CDR3 sequence reads: CASSPRFGGTGELFF. CDR3 nucleotide sequence: TGTGCCAGCAGCCCCCGGTTTGGGGGGACCGGGGAGCTGTTTTTT.